In its sample, the clone carrying this T cell receptor (beta chain) was seen many times. The antigen is not known. Specified time point: sample taken at primary tumor resection. This entry comes from a study of spatial heterogeneity in lung cancer. Study-wide results and limits: Expanded intratumoral alpha and beta TCR counts tracked tumor mutation counts.

Germline assignment: CDR1 SNHLY and CDR2 FYNNEI. V shed 5 bases and J shed 4 bases, with 5 bases lying between them. The CDR3 totals 11 residues. TCRdb re-called the 5' RACE reads through MiXCR, storing one row per CDR3 protein. The sample has approximately 6,900 distinct CDR3 sequences; about 12% are singletons. The chain combines TRBV2 with TRBJ1-1; D is unresolved. The sequence was obtained from a male donor with early-stage non-small cell lung cancer. The specimen was lung tumor tissue, collected at surgery. The CDR3 region is CASSWTTEAFF. CDR3 nucleotide sequence: TGTGCCAGCAGTTGGACCACTGAAGCTTTCTTT.